This T cell receptor beta chain was found in a study of blood T cell repertoires in COVID-19. Study-wide context: COVID-19 samples collected from the United States, Italy and Spain covered acute and convalescent phases. Sample material is recorded as cDNA or gDNA derived from T cells, B-cell-depleted T cells, or PBMCs.

In the study's own analysis: Reference gene primer amplification in the assay estimated nucleated cell counts. The repertoire was sequenced with immunoSEQ multiplex PCR; TCRdb's copy has only in-frame clones and lacks some. The DNA was the basis for D and trimming; V, J and clone size are from that table. The table includes thousands of clones, almost 75% detected once. This receptor was identified in a man in his 60s with acute or convalescent COVID-19. Sequenced material: peripheral blood.

CDR3 DNA: TGTGCCAGCAGGAGGACAGCCACTAGCACAGATACGCAGTATTTT. Protein sequence: CASRRTATSTDTQYF. This chain connects TRBV2 to TRBJ2-3; weak D call: TRBD1 (6 bases). Per germline, CDR1 SNHLY and CDR2 FYNNEI. The V gene lost 6 bases and the J gene lost 0 bases, with 13 bases spanning the gap. The CDR3 is 15 amino acids.